This T cell receptor (beta chain) came from a study of beta chain features in type 1 diabetes. Overall study context: Cell yields, age and gender were similar between patients and healthy donors. Findings of the study overall: Shortening of TCRB CDR3s, moderate but significant, appeared in all four CD4+ subsets of Type 1 diabetes patients. Cells with high TCR expression could be over-represented by cDNA sequencing. Compared to healthy donors, patients appeared to have naive, central memory and Treg TCRB repertoires that were more alike.

Comments on this clone: Its antigen remains unknown.

The CDR3 runs to 13 residues. The germline CDR1 and CDR2 sequences are MDHEN and SYDVKM. V lost 7 bases and J lost 1, with 11 bases in between. Purity of each sorted population was above 95%. Expressed TCRB transcripts were sequenced because the entire RNA isolate underwent reverse transcription. Generated by immunoSEQ multiplex PCR, the TCRdb table keeps only in-frame clones and is missing some. There are 250,000 to 300,000 clones in the sample; 13% to 15% occur only once, and 0.015% to 0.02% lies in the top ten. V is TRBV28 and J is TRBJ2-7; tentatively, D is TRBD2 (5 bases). This receptor was identified in a man younger than 45 with type 1 diabetes. The sample consisted of naive CD4+ T cells from blood. DNA for the CDR3: TGTGCCAGCATCCCATCGGGATCCTACGAGCAGTACTTC. It is translated as CASIPSGSYEQYF.